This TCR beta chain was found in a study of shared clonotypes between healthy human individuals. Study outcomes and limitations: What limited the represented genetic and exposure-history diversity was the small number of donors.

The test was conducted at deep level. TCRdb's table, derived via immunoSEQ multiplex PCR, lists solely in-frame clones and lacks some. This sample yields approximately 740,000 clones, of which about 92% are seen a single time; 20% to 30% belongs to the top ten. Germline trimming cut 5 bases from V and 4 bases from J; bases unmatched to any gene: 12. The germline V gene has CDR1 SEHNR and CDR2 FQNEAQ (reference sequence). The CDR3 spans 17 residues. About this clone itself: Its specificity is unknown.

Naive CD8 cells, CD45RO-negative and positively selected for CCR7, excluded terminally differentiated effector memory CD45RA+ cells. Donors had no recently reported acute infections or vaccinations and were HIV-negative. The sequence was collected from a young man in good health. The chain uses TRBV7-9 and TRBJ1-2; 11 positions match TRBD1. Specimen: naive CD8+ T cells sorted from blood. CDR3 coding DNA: TGTGCCAGCAGCACGGACAGGGGGCCTCTTCCTTTCTATGGCTACACCTTC. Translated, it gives CASSTDRGPLPFYGYTF.